This T cell receptor (beta chain) was identified in a study of shared clonotypes between healthy human individuals. Study-wide findings and caveats: Generally, naive subsets (rather than memory subsets) showed larger estimated richness. Naive CD4 clonotype sharing across several donors was roughly 5%.

V shed 4 bases and J shed 4 bases, with 12 bases lying between them. The germline gives CDR1 SGHNT, CDR2 YYREEE (reference sequence). The CDR3 has 13 amino acids. Naive CD8 isolation took CD45RO-negative cells positively selected for CCR7 and excluded terminally differentiated effector memory CD45RA+ cells. The donors, healthy adults who were HIV-negative, had experienced no recent acute infections or vaccinations. An assay was performed, and its level was deep. Some clones are missing from TCRdb's copy, which holds only in-frame ones; the method was immunoSEQ multiplex PCR. Of 1.5 million to 2.5 million clones listed, approximately 95% are singletons. A note on this clone: Its antigen is still unknown. This same CDR3 is encoded by further DNA sequences in the sample.

The clonotype originates from a man aged 18 to 29 in good health. This chain links TRBV5-4 with TRBJ2-7; either TRBD1 or TRBD2 may supply D (5 bases each). Specimen: naive CD8+ T cells sorted from blood. CDR3 protein: CASSLGTGYEQYF. The CDR3 bases are TGTGCCAGCAGCCTCGGGACCGGGTACGAGCAGTACTTC.